The TCR beta chain described here comes from a study of regulatory T cells in long-lasting Graves disease (dated by TCRdb to the early 2020s). About the full investigation: Persistent Graves' disease was defined as antithyroid drug treatment for over 5 years with persistently positive TSH receptor autoantibodies. Antithyroid drugs had been taken for roughly 10 years on average by persistent Graves' disease patients in the clinical cohort. TCR sequencing covered some 13 persistent and some 20 newly diagnosed Graves' disease patients, around 35 samples in total. This study used TCR sequencing and RNA sequencing of peripheral blood to compare persistent Graves' disease patients against newly diagnosed Graves' disease patients. The study was registered as a clinical trial and conducted in China.

The library came from multiplex PCR. The instrument given in TCRdb is Illumina HiSeq 4000. iRepertoire HTBI primers and Arm-PCR amplification of CDR3 regions were used to construct TCR beta libraries. PCR products were gel purified before sequencing. Under the source paper's analysis protocol: Gene usage analysis of CDR3 amino acid clonotypes relied on the roughly 60 TRBV and 12 to 15 TRBJ segments identified across samples. Filtered high-quality paired reads were merged into contigs using COPE and FqMerger. BLAST was used to align contigs to IMGT TRBV, TRBD and TRBJ reference genes, with CDR3 defined following IMGT. Any clonotype with a frequency above 0.1% was classified as a highly expanded clone. Repertoire diversity was measured by Shannon entropy, and V-J evenness by the Gini coefficient. Public clonotypes were defined as clonotypes shared by more than one individual. TCRdb's own reprocessing of the public reads used fastp at Q25 and MiXCR and kept productive beta chains. Duplicate CDR3 protein sequences are folded into a single record with the most common DNA and genes. TCRdb, not the original authors, processed these V and J calls. For this sample the table gives 600,000 to 850,000 distinct CDR3 sequences, of which 25% to 30% were detected only once. The top ten constitute roughly 40% of the sample.

This clonotype was seen just once. Its antigen specificity is not known. Qualities for individual bases were not recorded, and no much larger clone is one base off. Evidence from one read is weak. The label giving this sample's time point can be read as: persistent/refractory GD, antithyroid drugs over 5 years with positive TRAb. For both TCR sequencing and RNA sequencing, RNA was extracted from PBMCs using TRIzol. The diagnosis of Graves' disease was made according to American Thyroid Association guidelines. Patients were recruited from an endocrinology department in Xi'an, China. Each patient gave about 8.1 milliliters of peripheral blood, collected in an EDTA anticoagulant tube. Ficoll Paque Plus density gradient separation was used to isolate PBMCs, and no further T cell sorting was performed. RNA quality was checked with an Agilent 2100 Bioanalyzer and agarose gel, and concentration with a NanoDrop 2000.

The junction carries 14 bases between V and J, which are trimmed by 5 bases and 1 base respectively. The CDR3 runs 14 amino acids, cysteine and phenylalanine included. The entry retains the CDR3 DNA only, 42 bases that are in frame from base 1. The germline V gene encodes CDR1 SQVTM and CDR2 ANQGSEA. What the study reported, not specific to this receptor: Lower TCR Shannon entropy and fewer highly expanded clones were observed in persistent Graves' disease patients than in newly diagnosed patients, which suggested clonal expansion. Persistent patients shared more public clonotypes among themselves (more than 2,500) than newly diagnosed patients did (about 1,000). TRBV28, TRBJ1-2 and TRBJ2-5 were preferentially used in persistent disease, while TRBV20-1 and TRBJ2-1 were favored in newly diagnosed disease. Only the TCR beta chain was sequenced and analyzed. The authors acknowledged the small sample size as a limitation that may reduce accuracy. Because the primary lesion, thyroid tissue, could not be accessed, the study looked at peripheral blood alone.

The source of this sequence is a female donor with Graves disease. The chain joins TRBV29-1 to TRBJ1-1; the D gene is perhaps TRBD1, from 5 matching bases. This sample comprised peripheral blood mononuclear cells (PBMCs), obtained when the disease was refractory, from a patient treated with antithyroid drugs. The CDR3 has the sequence CSVLFQDKNTEAFF. The DNA is TGCAGCGTTCTGTTTCAGGACAAGAACACTGAAGCTTTCTTT.